Detailed here is one T cell receptor (beta chain). Its cognate antigen is unknown. Attachment of unique molecular identifiers to individual cDNA molecules was performed in the library. TCRdb re-derived calls from the RACE reads in MiXCR, one entry per CDR3 protein. The sample yields under 200,000 distinct CDR3 sequences, around 30% seen once. Noted time point: pre-sensitization, week 0. Treatment of the sample: therapeutic diphenylcyclopropenone sensitization with weekly scalp DPC. The sample comes from a study of human T cells and chemical hapten exposure. Looking at the study overall: The sensitizer, 2% DPC, was used on roughly 2 cm by roughly 2 cm of upper inner arm skin.

Whole-study findings and limits: TCRs whose frequency exceeded 1 in 1000 remained the same following DPC sensitization. Controls formed significantly fewer large CDR3 similarity clusters than expanded TCRs did.

Material: whole blood, obtained in connection with sensitization to the hapten diphenylcyclopropenone (DPC). The TCR comes from a woman in her 30s with alopecia areata. Some clones in this sample may be carry-over from other donors' samples.

CDR3 nucleotide sequence: TGTGCCAGCAGTCGCGGCAGCTTTGGGACCCAGTACTTC. As protein: CASSRGSFGTQYF. The J gene is TRBJ2-5, the V gene TRBV28; D remains ambiguous. Germline assignment: CDR1 MDHEN and CDR2 SYDVKM. The CDR3 contains 13 residues. The V gene lost 5 bases and the J gene lost 7 bases, with 14 bases spanning the gap. Based on the CDR3 plus reference TRBV28 and TRBJ2-5, the full variable domain is DVKVTQSSRYLVKRTGEKVFLECVQDMDHENMFWYRQDPGLGLRLIYFSYDVKMKEKGDIPEGYSVSREKKERFSLILESASTNQTSMYLCASSRGSFGTQYFGPGTRLLVL.